One T cell receptor beta chain is described in this entry. Its specificity is unknown. This sample stems from a study of T cells in Graves' hyperthyroidism and ophthalmopathy. Researchers amplified the TCR beta CDR3 regions from RNA transcripts. Using the HTBI primer set, a first-round RT-PCR was run on the TCR CDR3. From the multiplex PCR reads, TCRdb called clonotypes with MiXCR, one entry per CDR3 protein. The sample records roughly 350,000 distinct CDR3 sequences, roughly 15% being singletons. Exclusions: uncontrolled infection, other autoimmune disease, pregnancy, lactation. V dropped 7 bases and J dropped 5; count of bases not matched to a gene: 10. Germline assignment: CDR1 LNHNV and CDR2 YYDKDF (reference sequence). The length of the CDR3 is 15 residues. Findings and caveats of the study: Progression to ophthalmopathy was predicted a median of 6.5 months early. Blood samples included most of the expanded thyroid clonotypes exceeding 0.001.

Sequenced sample: blood. This clonotype originated in a woman aged 25 to 39 with Graves' ophthalmopathy. The V gene is TRBV15, the J gene TRBJ1-1; 10 bases agree with TRBD1. The CDR3 reads CATKERQGARTEAFF. The CDR3 region has the DNA TGTGCCACCAAAGAGAGACAGGGGGCGAGGACTGAAGCTTTCTTT.